This paragraph covers one T cell receptor beta chain sequence. The data belong to a study of shared clonotypes between healthy human individuals. The CDR3 length is 15 residues. Germline V gene sequence: CDR1 SGHDN, CDR2 FVKESK. V lost 1 base to trimming and J lost 2 bases, with 12 bases between them. The data were produced by immunoSEQ multiplex PCR, yet TCRdb's version contains in-frame clones alone and is incomplete. The repertoire holds 850,000 to 1,100,000 clones, with 60% to 85% as singletons. Input material: memory CD4+ T cells from PBMCs. The subset here: CD45RA-negative fraction. The chain uses TRBV14 and TRBJ2-7, with a tentative D call TRBD1 (7 bases). The receptor comes from a man between 18 and 35 years old in good health. Some clones in this sample may be carry-over from other donors' samples. CDR3 nucleotide sequence: TGTGCCAGCAGCCAAGGGCAGGGGGGTACCTACGAGCAGTACTTC. It yields the protein CASSQGQGGTYEQYF.